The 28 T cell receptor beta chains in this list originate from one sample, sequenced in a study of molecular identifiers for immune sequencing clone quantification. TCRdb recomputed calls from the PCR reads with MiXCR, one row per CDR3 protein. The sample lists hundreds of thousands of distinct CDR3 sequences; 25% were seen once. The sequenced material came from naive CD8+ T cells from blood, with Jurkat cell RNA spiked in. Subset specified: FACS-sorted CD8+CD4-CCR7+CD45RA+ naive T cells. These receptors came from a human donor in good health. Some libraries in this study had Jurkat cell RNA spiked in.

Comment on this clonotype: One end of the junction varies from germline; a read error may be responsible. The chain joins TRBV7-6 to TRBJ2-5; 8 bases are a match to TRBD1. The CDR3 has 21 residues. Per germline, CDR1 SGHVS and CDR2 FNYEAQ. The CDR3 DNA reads TGTGCCAGCAGCTCTAAAATACCGGGACAGGTCCTTGCAGTCCCCCGAGAGACCCGGTACTTC. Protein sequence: CASSSKIPGQVLAVPRETRYF.

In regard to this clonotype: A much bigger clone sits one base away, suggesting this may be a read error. As DNA, the CDR3 is TGTGCCAGCATCGCGTATGGGGAGCTGTTTTTT. Its translation: CASIAYGELFF. The chain employs TRBV7-9 and TRBJ2-2; D gene uncertain. Germline CDR1 and CDR2: SEHNR and FQNEAQ (reference sequence). Between the trimmed V and J ends, which lost 7 bases and 8 bases, there was a span of 8 bases. This CDR3 region has 11 residues.

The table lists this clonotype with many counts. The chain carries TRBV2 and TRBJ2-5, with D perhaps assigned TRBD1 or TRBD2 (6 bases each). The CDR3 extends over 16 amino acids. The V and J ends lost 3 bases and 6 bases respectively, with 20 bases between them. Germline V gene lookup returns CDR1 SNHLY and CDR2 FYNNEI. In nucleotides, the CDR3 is TGTGCCAGCAGTGAGGGGGGCAGCCTAATTCAGAAGACCCAGTACTTC. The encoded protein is CASSEGGSLIQKTQYF.

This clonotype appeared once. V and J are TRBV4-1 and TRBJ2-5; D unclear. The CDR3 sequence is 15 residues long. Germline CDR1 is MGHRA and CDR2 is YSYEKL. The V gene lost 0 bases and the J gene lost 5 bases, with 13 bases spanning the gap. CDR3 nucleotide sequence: TGCGCCAGCAGCCAAGATCGCCCAGCCGCGGAGACCCAGTACTTC. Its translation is CASSQDRPAAETQYF.

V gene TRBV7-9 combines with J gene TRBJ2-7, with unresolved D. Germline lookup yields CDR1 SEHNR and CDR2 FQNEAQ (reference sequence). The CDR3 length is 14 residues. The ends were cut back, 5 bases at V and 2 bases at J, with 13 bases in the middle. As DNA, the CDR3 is TGTGCCAGCAGCCCAAAAGGGCCTACCTACGAGCAGTACTTC. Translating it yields CASSPKGPTYEQYF. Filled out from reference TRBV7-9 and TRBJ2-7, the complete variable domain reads DTGVSQNPRHKITKRGQNVTFRCDPISEHNRLYWYRQTLGQGPEFLTYFQNEAQLEKSRLLSDRFSAERPKGSFSTLEIQRTEQGDSAMYLCASSPKGPTYEQYFGPGTRLTVT.

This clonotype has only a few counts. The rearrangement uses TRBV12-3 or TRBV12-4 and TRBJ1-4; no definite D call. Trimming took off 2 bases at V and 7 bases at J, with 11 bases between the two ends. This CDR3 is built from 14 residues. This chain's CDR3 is CASSLSGWGEKLFF. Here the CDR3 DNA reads TGTGCCAGCAGTTTATCCGGATGGGGTGAAAAACTGTTTTTT.

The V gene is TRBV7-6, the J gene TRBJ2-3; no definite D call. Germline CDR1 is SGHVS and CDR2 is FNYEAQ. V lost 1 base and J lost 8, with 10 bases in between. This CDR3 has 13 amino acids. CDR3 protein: CASSLGSVGTQYF. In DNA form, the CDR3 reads TGTGCCAGCAGCTTAGGGAGTGTAGGTACGCAGTATTTT.

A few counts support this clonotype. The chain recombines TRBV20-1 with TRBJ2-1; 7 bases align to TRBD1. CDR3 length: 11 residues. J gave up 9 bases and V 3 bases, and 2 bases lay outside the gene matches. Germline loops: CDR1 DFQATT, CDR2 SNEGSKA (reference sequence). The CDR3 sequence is CSARTGLEQFF. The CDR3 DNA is TGCAGTGCTAGGACAGGGCTTGAGCAGTTCTTC.

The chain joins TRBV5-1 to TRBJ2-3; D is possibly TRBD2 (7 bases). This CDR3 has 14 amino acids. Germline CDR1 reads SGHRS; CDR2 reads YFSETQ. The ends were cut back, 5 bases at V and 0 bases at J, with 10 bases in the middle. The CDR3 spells CASRGGASTDTQYF. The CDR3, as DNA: TGCGCCAGCAGGGGGGGGGCTAGCACAGATACGCAGTATTTT.

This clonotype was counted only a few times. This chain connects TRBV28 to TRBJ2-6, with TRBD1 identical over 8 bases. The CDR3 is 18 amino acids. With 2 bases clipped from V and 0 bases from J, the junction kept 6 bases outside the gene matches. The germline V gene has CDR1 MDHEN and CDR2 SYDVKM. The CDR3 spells CASSLGQGAPSGANVLTF. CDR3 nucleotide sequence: TGTGCCAGCAGTTTAGGTCAGGGGGCACCCTCTGGGGCCAACGTCCTGACTTTC.

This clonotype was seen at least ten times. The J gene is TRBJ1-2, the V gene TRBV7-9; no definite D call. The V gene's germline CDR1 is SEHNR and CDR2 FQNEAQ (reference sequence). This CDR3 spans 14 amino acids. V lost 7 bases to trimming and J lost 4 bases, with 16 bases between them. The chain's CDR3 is CASTSLTQSYGYTF. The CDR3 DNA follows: TGTGCCAGCACGTCCCTCACACAAAGCTATGGCTACACCTTC.

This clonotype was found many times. The CDR3: CASSMTRGHSTDTQYF. In DNA form, the CDR3 reads TGTGCCAGCAGTATGACCAGAGGGCATAGCACAGATACGCAGTATTTT. This sequence joins TRBV6-4 and TRBJ2-3; D might be TRBD2 (5 bases). V dropped 5 bases and J dropped 0 bases, with 15 bases sitting between them. The CDR3 extends over 16 amino acids. Germline lookup yields CDR1 MRHNA and CDR2 SNTAGT.

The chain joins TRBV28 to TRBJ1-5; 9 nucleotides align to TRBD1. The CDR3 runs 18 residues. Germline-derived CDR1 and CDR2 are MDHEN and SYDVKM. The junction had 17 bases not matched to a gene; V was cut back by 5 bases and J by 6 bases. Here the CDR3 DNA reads TGTGCCAGCAGTCCACCCCACCCCGGACAGGGGAAGCGTCAGCCCCAGCATTTT. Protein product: CASSPPHPGQGKRQPQHF.

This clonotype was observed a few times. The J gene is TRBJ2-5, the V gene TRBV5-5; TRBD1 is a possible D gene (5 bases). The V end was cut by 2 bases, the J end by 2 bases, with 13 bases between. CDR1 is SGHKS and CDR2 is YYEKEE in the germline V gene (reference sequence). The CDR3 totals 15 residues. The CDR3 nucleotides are TGTGCCAGCAGCTTAGTAATCCAGGGACAAGAGACCCAGTACTTC. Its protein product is CASSLVIQGQETQYF.

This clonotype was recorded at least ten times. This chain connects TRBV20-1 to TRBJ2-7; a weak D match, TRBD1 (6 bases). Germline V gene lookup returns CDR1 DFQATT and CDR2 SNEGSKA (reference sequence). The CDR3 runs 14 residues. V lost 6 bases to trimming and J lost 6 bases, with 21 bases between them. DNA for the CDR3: TGCAGTGCAACACCTAACAGGGTATCGGGCGAGCAGTACTTC. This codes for CSATPNRVSGEQYF.

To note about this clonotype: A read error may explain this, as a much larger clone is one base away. The CDR3 nucleotides are TGCAGTGCCGCTGGGCCCGGGGATCAGCCCCAGCATTTT. Amino acids: CSAAGPGDQPQHF. The rearrangement links TRBV20-1 to TRBJ1-5; D gene uncertain. CDR3 length: 13 residues. Trimming cost V 6 bases and J 5 bases, with 14 bases left between them. Germline lookup yields CDR1 DFQATT and CDR2 SNEGSKA (reference sequence).

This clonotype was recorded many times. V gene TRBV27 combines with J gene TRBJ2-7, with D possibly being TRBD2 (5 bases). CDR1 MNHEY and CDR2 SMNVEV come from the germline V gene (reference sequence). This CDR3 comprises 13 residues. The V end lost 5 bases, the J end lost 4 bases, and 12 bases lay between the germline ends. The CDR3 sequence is CASSGLAPYEQYF. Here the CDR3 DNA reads TGTGCCAGCAGTGGGCTAGCACCGTACGAGCAGTACTTC.

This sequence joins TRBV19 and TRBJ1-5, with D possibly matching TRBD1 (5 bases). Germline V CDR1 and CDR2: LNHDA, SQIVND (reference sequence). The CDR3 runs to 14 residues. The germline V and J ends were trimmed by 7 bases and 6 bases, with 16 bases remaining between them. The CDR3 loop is CASMGTRGGQPQHF. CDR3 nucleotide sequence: TGTGCCAGTATGGGGACGAGGGGTGGTCAGCCCCAGCATTTT.

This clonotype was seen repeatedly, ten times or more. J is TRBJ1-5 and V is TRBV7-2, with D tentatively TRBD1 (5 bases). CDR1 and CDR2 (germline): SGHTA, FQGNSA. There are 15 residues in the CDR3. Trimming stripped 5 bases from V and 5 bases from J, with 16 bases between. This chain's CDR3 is CASSLPDGTYQPQHF. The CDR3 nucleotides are TGTGCCAGCAGCCTCCCGGACGGGACCTATCAGCCCCAGCATTTT.

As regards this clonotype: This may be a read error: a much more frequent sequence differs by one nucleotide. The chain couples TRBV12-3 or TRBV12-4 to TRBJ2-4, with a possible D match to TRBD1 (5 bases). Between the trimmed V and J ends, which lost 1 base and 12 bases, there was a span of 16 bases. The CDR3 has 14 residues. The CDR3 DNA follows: TGTGCCAGCAGTTTAGTAGTCTTGGGGCACACTCAGTACTTC. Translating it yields CASSLVVLGHTQYF.

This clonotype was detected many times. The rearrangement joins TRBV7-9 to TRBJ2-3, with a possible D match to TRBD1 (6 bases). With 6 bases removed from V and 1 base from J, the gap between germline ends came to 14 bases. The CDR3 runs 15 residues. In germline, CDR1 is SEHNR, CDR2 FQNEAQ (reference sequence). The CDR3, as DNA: TGTGCCAGCAGTTTCCCGGGACAAGGCACAGATACGCAGTATTTT. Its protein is CASSFPGQGTDTQYF. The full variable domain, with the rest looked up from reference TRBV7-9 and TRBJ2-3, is DTGVSQNPRHKITKRGQNVTFRCDPISEHNRLYWYRQTLGQGPEFLTYFQNEAQLEKSRLLSDRFSAERPKGSFSTLEIQRTEQGDSAMYLCASSFPGQGTDTQYFGPGTRLTVL.

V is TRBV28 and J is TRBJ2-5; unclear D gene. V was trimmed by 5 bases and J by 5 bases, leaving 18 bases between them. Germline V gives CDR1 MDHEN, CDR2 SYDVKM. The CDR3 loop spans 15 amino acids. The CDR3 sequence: CASSRLELVGETQYF. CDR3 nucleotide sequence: TGTGCCAGCAGTAGGTTAGAGCTAGTCGGCGAGACCCAGTACTTC.

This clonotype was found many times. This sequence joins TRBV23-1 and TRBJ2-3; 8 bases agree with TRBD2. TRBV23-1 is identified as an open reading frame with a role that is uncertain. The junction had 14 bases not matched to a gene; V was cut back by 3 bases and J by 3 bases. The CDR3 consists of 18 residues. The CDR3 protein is CASSHPRGGRTVTDTQYF. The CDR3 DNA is TGCGCCAGCAGTCATCCTCGGGGCGGGAGGACGGTAACAGATACGCAGTATTTT.

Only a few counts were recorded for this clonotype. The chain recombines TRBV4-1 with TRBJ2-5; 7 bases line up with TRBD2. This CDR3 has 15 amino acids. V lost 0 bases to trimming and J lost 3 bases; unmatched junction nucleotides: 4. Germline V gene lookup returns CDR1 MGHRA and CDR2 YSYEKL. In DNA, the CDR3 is TGCGCCAGCAGCCAAGATCGACGGGGGGAAGAGACCCAGTACTTC. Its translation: CASSQDRRGEETQYF.

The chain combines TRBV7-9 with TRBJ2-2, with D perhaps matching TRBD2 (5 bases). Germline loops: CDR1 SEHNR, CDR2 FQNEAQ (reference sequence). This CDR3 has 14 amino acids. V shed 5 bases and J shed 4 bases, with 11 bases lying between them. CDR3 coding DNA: TGTGCCAGCAGCCCCCCGGAGGTCACCGGGGAGCTGTTTTTT. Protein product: CASSPPEVTGELFF. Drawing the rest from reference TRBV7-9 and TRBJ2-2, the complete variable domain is DTGVSQNPRHKITKRGQNVTFRCDPISEHNRLYWYRQTLGQGPEFLTYFQNEAQLEKSRLLSDRFSAERPKGSFSTLEIQRTEQGDSAMYLCASSPPEVTGELFFGEGSRLTVL.

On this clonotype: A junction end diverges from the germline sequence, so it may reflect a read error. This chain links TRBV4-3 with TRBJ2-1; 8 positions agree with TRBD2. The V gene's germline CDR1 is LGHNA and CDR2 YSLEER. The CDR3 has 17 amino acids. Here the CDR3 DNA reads TGCGCCAGCAGCCAGGATCCGGGACTAGGAACTGACAATGAGCAGCTCTTC. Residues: CASSQDPGLGTDNEQLF.

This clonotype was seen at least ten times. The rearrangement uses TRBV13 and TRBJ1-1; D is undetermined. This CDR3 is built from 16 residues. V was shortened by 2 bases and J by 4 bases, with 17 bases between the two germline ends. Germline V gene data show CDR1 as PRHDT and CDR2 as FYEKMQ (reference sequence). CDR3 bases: TGTGCCAGCAGCTTAAAGGCAGCGCTGAGATCCACTGAAGCTTTCTTT. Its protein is CASSLKAALRSTEAFF.

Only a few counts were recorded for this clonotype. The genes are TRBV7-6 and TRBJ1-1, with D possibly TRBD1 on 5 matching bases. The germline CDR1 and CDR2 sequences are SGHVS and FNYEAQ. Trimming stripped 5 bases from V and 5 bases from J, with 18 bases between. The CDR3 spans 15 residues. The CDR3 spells CASSVTRNGGTEAFF. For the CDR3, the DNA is TGTGCCAGCAGCGTAACACGAAACGGGGGGACTGAAGCTTTCTTT.